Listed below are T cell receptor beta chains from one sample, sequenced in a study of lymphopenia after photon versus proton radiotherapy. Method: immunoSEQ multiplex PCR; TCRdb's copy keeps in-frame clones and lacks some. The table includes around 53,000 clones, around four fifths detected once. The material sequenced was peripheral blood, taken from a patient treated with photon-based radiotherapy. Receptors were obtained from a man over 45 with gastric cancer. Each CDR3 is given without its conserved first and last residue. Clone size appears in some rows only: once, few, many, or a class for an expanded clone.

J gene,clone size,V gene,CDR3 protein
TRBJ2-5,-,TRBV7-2,ASSLAPSGGAYQETQY
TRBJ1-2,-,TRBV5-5,ASSSKQGAYGYT
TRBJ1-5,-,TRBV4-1,ASSQAQNLGTQH
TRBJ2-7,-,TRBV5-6,ASSFLQGSAYEQY
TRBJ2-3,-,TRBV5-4,ASSLGGNTQY
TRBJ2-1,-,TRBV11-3,ASSLYQYNEQF
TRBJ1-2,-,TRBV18,ASSPQGEGWYGYT
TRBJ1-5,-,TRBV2,ASSGTGDQPQH
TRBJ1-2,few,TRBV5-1,ASSLAAGLYGYT
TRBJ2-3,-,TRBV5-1,ASSRSGRDWSTDTQY
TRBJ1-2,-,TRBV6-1,ASSEIRVWDYGYT
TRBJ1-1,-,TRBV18,ASSPAGEAF
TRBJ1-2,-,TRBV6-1,ASSEVRVNYGYT
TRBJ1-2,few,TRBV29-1,SVESGPYGYT
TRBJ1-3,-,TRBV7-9,ASSFDRGSRNTIY
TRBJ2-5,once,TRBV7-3,ASSLSGAAETQY
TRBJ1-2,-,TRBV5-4,ASHNQGVWYGYT
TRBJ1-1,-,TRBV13,ASSLKGRAVNLGDTEAF
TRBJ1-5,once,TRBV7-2,ASSLGRFSNQPQH
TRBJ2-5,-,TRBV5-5,ASSLVPTNQETQY
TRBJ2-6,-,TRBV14,ASSLLANSGANVLT
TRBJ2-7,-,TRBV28,ASSPSQGRSYEQY
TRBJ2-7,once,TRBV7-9,ASSPGLAGFEQY
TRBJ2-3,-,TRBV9,ASSATSGRGTDTQY
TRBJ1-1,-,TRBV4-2,ASSQAGRSTEAF
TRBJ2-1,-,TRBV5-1,ASSESGSIYNEQF
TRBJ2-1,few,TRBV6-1,ASRPGGRPNEQF
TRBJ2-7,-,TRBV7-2,ASSSLWESNEQY
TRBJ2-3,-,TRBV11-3,ASSLALGLAGGSDTQY
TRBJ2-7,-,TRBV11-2,ASSSGRASGTF
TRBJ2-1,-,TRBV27,ASRTGSYNEQF
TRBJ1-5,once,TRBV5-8,ASSLGSYSNQPQH
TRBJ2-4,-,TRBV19,ASSIVGLAKNIQY
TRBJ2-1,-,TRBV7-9,ASSPPINNEQF
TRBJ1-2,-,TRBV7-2,ASSDGLNYGYT
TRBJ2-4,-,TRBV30,AWSETGFLIKNIQY
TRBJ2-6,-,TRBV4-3,ASSQVGGSGANVLT
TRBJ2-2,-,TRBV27,ASRGGGHTGELF
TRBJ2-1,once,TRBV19,ASSIGGGYNEQF
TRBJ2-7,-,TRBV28,ASRRAGTAYEQY
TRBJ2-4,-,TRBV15,ATSRGTSGRAAKNIQY
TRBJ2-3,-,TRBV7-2,ASSFAGDGTDTQY
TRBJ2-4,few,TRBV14,ASSHVLAGGNIQY
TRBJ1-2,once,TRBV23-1,ASPGRANYGYT
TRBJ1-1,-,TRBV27,APIRGISTEAF
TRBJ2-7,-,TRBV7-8,ASSPRLMLLYEQY
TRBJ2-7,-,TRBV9,ASSVAPQAAYEQY
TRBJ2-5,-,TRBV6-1,ASSSPLRGKQTQY